This T cell receptor (beta chain) was identified in a study of response to subunit inactivated influenza vaccine. Study-wide results and limits: It was the authors' suggestion that each seasonal influenza vaccination recruits few new T cells.

One entry per CDR3 protein results from TCRdb running MiXCR on the RT-PCR reads. The sample has more than 250,000 distinct CDR3 sequences, roughly 22% seen once. The V end was cut by 2 bases, the J end by 8 bases, with 13 bases between. The CDR3 has 14 amino acids. The V gene's germline CDR1 is SGHTA and CDR2 FQGNSA. Of note for this clonotype: Its target is not known.

This chain connects TRBV7-2 to TRBJ2-1; D ambiguous. Sequences were derived from PBMCs from blood, sampled approximately 22 months after vaccination. The source of this sequence is a man aged 50 to 69 who received an inactivated influenza vaccine. CDR3 sequence reads: CASSLRVSTDEQFF. The CDR3 DNA follows: TGTGCCAGCAGCTTACGGGTTAGCACGGATGAGCAGTTCTTC.